This T cell receptor beta chain was recorded in a study of T cells in Graves' hyperthyroidism and ophthalmopathy. Study as a whole: Prior to any treatment, at the point of initial diagnosis, peripheral blood was collected.

The CDR3 has 12 amino acids, counting both end residues. The germline V gene has CDR1 SGHTA and CDR2 FQGTGA. About this clonotype itself: Its cognate antigen is unknown. Likely a read error: the CDR3 ends without its conserved phenylalanine or tryptophan. The DNA is left out, because the CDR3 cannot be placed on it with certainty; the CDR3 is given as TCRdb lists it.

Exclusion of patients followed from uncontrolled infection, other autoimmune disease, pregnancy or lactation. There were TCR beta CDR3 regions amplified from RNA transcripts. TCR CDR3 regions were first amplified by RT-PCR with HTBI primers. TCRdb re-analysed the multiplex PCR reads in MiXCR, keeping a single row per CDR3 protein. Among about 96,000 distinct CDR3 sequences, over 50% were seen once, and the ten largest hold roughly 26%. Regarding the study as a whole: The majority of expanded thyroid clonotypes above 0.001 also appeared in blood.

The sample taken for sequencing was blood. The sequence derives from a woman in her thirties or forties with Graves' hyperthyroidism. The chain is built from TRBV7-3 and TRBJ1-4; the table's D call, TRBD1, has no DNA check behind it. CDR3 residues: CASSPPGAVKNY.